This T cell receptor (beta chain) was profiled in a study of cytomegalovirus exposure and HLA in healthy donors. General observations from the study: In a later analysis, a genetic analysis reported fewer productive-TCR N-insertions in an Asian-associated ancestry cluster than the cohort average. Earlier analysis looked at TCR beta V segments, and most were productive about 90% or about 30% of the time.

The PCR was carried out with 60 Vbeta primers and 13 Jbeta primers. In the authors' methods: In a later analysis, about 11 million of 65 million to 80 million unique beta chains occurred in at least two donors. Generated by immunoSEQ multiplex PCR, the TCRdb table keeps only in-frame clones and is missing some. V and J calls plus clone size are reproduced from that table; the DNA served to infer D and trimming. The profile covers 90,000 to 150,000 clones, with 65% to 80% appearing a single time and around 9.9% taken by the ten largest. Germline V gives CDR1 SGHAT, CDR2 FQNNGV. The ends lost 3 bases at V and 6 bases at J; junction bases unmatched: 10. This CDR3 is built from 16 residues. Of note for this clone: Its cognate antigen is unknown.

Sequenced sample: PBMCs. The receptor comes from a man between 40 and 49 years old in good health and CMV-seropositive. The chain uses TRBV11-2 and TRBJ2-3; 9 positions match TRBD2. CDR3 amino acids: CASSFQSSGGRDTQYF. CDR3 coding DNA: TGTGCCAGCAGCTTCCAGAGTAGCGGGGGACGCGATACGCAGTATTTT.